What follows is one T cell receptor beta chain and its context. This table comes from immunoSEQ multiplex PCR, and its TCRdb copy is limited to in-frame clones, with some not included. Here the sample spans approximately 160,000 clones, about nine tenths being singletons. The data were obtained in a study of T cell responses to AZD1222 COVID-19 vaccine. Trimming removed 5 bases at V and 6 bases at J, with 18 bases between. The V gene's germline CDR1 is SGHRS and CDR2 YFSETQ. The CDR3 loop spans 14 amino acids. The sequencing used peripheral blood, collected on day 0 of AZD1222 vaccination. The sequence came from an adult in good health. V and J are TRBV5-1 and TRBJ2-7; TRBD1 might be the D (5 bases). This CDR3 reads CASRGASPLGEQYF. CDR3 in DNA: TGCGCCAGCAGAGGGGCAAGTCCCCTCGGCGAGCAGTACTTC. Full variable domain (missing parts from reference TRBV5-1 and TRBJ2-7): KAGVTQTPRYLIKTRGQQVTLSCSPISGHRSVSWYQQTPGQGLQFLFEYFSETQRNKGNFPGRFSGRQFSNSRSEMNVSTLELGDSALYLCASRGASPLGEQYFGPGTRLTVT.